This T cell receptor (beta chain) was found in a study of CD8 T cells in Susac syndrome (dated by TCRdb to about 2019). For the study in its entirety: The study used repertoire sequencing to test whether antigen drove CD8+ T cell activation and differentiation in Susac syndrome. CD8+ T cell repertoire clonality was compared between some 12 healthy donors, roughly 14 Susac syndrome patients and around 15 multiple sclerosis patients.

The germline V gene supplies CDR1 MGHRA and CDR2 YSYEKL. Trimming costs V 0 bases and J 6 bases, and their ends lie 8 bases apart. The CDR3 goes from the cysteine to the phenylalanine over 13 residues. This entry keeps only the CDR3 DNA: 39 bases, framed from base 1. RNA was extracted with the RNeasy kit and roughly 0.5 to 1 ug was reverse transcribed using random hexamers. TCR beta CDR3 regions were amplified with the immunoSEQ multiplex PCR assay covering 54 Vbeta and 13 Jbeta segments. PCR amplification bias was corrected using a synthetic template baseline for primer optimization and computational correction. Per the source publication's procedure: Reads were annotated to V, D and J genes according to IMGT and were analyzed with immunoSEQ Analyzer, with only productive sequences retained. Clonality was computed as one minus Shannon entropy normalized by log2 of the number of productive unique sequences. Public and private clones were assessed among the 100 most prevalent clones of each patient and control. Clones were defined as Susac-specific if absent from the healthy and MS cohorts, from over a thousand published viral clones and from other ImmuneACCESS disease sequences. TCRdb reworked the public reads: Q25 trimming with fastp, MiXCR clone assembly, productive beta chains retained. CDR3 protein sequences are deduplicated, and each keeps its most common genes and DNA. TCRdb's processing, not the authors' own work, is the source of the V and J calls. Present in this sample are about 400,000 distinct CDR3 sequences, 75% to 90% of which were seen just once. Of the sample, approximately 0.11% is held by the ten largest clones.

What the study reported, not specific to this receptor: The number of individuals in the TCR sequencing and HLA analysis was acknowledged as relatively small.

High-throughput TCR beta sequencing profiled peripheral blood CD8+ and CD4+ T cells from healthy donors, Susac syndrome patients and multiple sclerosis patients. Treatment-naive patients with stable or active relapsing-remitting disease fulfilling revised McDonald criteria were used as multiple sclerosis controls. Bulk CD8+ and CD4+ T cells were purified magnetically by negative isolation, whereas CD8+ TEMRA cells were enriched by FACS. Blood was collected in EDTA tubes and processed within 24 hours, with PBMCs isolated through density gradient centrifugation. PBMCs intended for TCR sequencing were cryopreserved in liquid nitrogen and thawed later in a water bath at 37 degrees C. The sorted or isolated CD4+, CD8+ and CD8+ TEMRA cells reached a purity of at least 90%. Comments on this clonotype: The antigen this receptor binds is unknown. Per-base quality was not reported, and no clone a single base away is much larger than it.

Input material: CD8+ T cells from PBMCs. The chain joins TRBV4-1 to TRBJ1-1; possibly the D gene is TRBD1, per 6 matching bases. The TCR comes from a human donor with multiple sclerosis. The CDR3 protein is CASSQDRGAEAFF. The DNA is TGCGCCAGCAGCCAAGACAGGGGAGCTGAAGCTTTCTTT.